This record looks at one T cell receptor (beta chain) sequence and its context. Its matching antigen is unknown. The PCR used 60 Vbeta and 13 Jbeta primers. Profiled with immunoSEQ multiplex PCR; TCRdb holds only in-frame clones, not every one. The repertoire consists of roughly 59,000 clones, with 68% occurring once and the leading ten covering less than 20%. The data were taken from a study of cytomegalovirus exposure and HLA in healthy donors. General study findings and limits: In an earlier analysis, productive rearrangement rates for most beta V segments clustered near 87% or 30%. A missense variant in DCLRE1C was later tied to TCR beta V- and J-gene trimming. DRB1 showed the most TCR associations and HLA-C the fewest in a later analysis, as rates varied by HLA locus.

Trimming took off 8 bases at V and 1 base at J, with 5 bases between the two ends. The germline V gene encodes CDR1 LGHNA and CDR2 YNFKEQ. The CDR3 runs to 11 residues. The sample consisted of PBMCs. The chain has TRBV4-2 and TRBJ1-1, with no clear D. The clonotype originates from a man in his forties in good health and CMV-seropositive. DNA for the CDR3: TGTGCCAGCCTAAAGAACACTGAAGCTTTCTTT. Protein product: CASLKNTEAFF.